The 8 T cell receptor beta chains given below trace back to one sample, sequenced in a study of blood T cell repertoires in COVID-19. Assay: immunoSEQ multiplex PCR; the TCRdb copy retains only in-frame clones and omits some. This sample has about 210,000 clones; about 76% occur once, and the top ten carry 8.5% to 10%. The material sequenced was PBMCs or T cells enriched from blood (not recorded which). The receptors come from a woman between 50 and 59 years old with acute COVID-19.

The V call is TRBV7-9, the J call TRBJ2-7; 12 nucleotides agree with TRBD1. V was pared by 2 bases and J by 7 bases, with 6 bases of the junction left unmatched. The CDR3 runs to 15 residues. CDR1 is SEHNR and CDR2 is FQNEAQ in the germline V gene (reference sequence). The DNA of the CDR3 is TGTGCCAGCAGCTTATTCGGGACAGGGGGCGGGGAGCAGTACTTC. This sequence encodes CASSLFGTGGGEQYF.

The chain links TRBV6-5 to TRBJ1-2; D call uncertain. Trimming removed 5 bases at V and 8 bases at J, with 18 bases between. This CDR3 spans 14 amino acids. Germline V gene lookup returns CDR1 MNHEY and CDR2 SVGAGI. The CDR3 coding sequence is TGTGCCAGCAGTCACGACGTACGGGTTGGGGGCTACACCTTC. Its translation is CASSHDVRVGGYTF.

The CDR3 spells CASSPRTEAFF. The CDR3 bases are TGTGCCAGCAGCCCCCGCACTGAAGCTTTCTTT. V gene TRBV3-1 (or the pseudogene TRBV3-2) combines with J gene TRBJ1-1, with D uncertain. The CDR3 runs to 11 residues. The V and J ends lost 4 bases and 4 bases respectively, with 4 bases between them. Germline CDR1 is LGHDT and CDR2 is YNNKEL (reference sequence).

Only one count was recorded for this clone. This rearrangement joins TRBV4-3 to TRBJ1-1; 7 positions match TRBD1. The V gene end was trimmed by 8 bases and the J gene end by 4 bases; junction bases not matched to a gene: 13. The CDR3 runs 15 residues. Germline CDR1 and CDR2: LGHNA and YSLEER. The CDR3, as DNA: TGCGCCAGCCAAACCAAAACAGGGGTCGGCACTGAAGCTTTCTTT. Its protein is CASQTKTGVGTEAFF.

The chain employs TRBV7-2 and TRBJ2-7; 8 bases are shared with TRBD2. After removal of 1 base from V and 10 bases from J, the junction contained 6 bases not matched to a gene. The CDR3 totals 13 residues. Germline V gene data show CDR1 as SGHTA and CDR2 as FQGNSA. The CDR3 DNA follows: TGTGCCAGCAGCTTAGGGACTAGCCAAAACCAGTACTTC. Encoded protein: CASSLGTSQNQYF.

The genes are TRBV4-3 and TRBJ2-3, with a weak D call TRBD1 (5 bases). The germline V and J ends were trimmed by 0 bases and 7 bases, with 11 bases remaining between them. The CDR3 extends over 14 amino acids. CDR1 and CDR2 from the germline V gene are LGHNA and YSLEER. For the CDR3, the DNA is TGCGCCAGCAGCCAAGATGTCGGACACTATACGCAGTATTTT. Amino acid sequence: CASSQDVGHYTQYF.

This clone was picked up a small number of times. This chain connects TRBV6-2 or TRBV6-3 to TRBJ1-2; no reliable D call. V gave up 2 bases and J gave up 7 bases, with 11 bases separating them. Germline V gene lookup returns CDR1 MNHEY and CDR2 SVGEGT. The CDR3 length is 13 residues. This CDR3 is CASSYVGLGGYTF. For the CDR3, the DNA is TGTGCCAGCAGTTACGTCGGGTTAGGTGGCTACACCTTC.

The J gene is TRBJ1-2, the V gene TRBV4-3; TRBD1 is a possible D gene (5 bases). V lost 3 bases and J 0 bases, leaving 14 bases between the germline ends. Germline V gene sequence: CDR1 LGHNA, CDR2 YSLEER. This CDR3 has 16 amino acids. CDR3 amino acids: CASSHNLGGANYGYTF. The CDR3 region has the DNA TGCGCCAGCAGCCATAACCTGGGGGGGGCTAACTATGGCTACACCTTC.